The rows below give T cell receptor beta chains drawn from one sample of a study of tumor and adjacent non-tumor tissue in lung cancer. TCRdb reprocessed the multiplex PCR reads with MiXCR, giving one entry per CDR3 protein. This table holds 60,000 or so distinct CDR3 sequences, about 61% found once. The sequenced sample was distant non-tumor lung tissue. The receptors were gathered from a man aged 65 to 85 with non-small cell lung cancer. Both conserved end residues are trimmed from each CDR3. The order of the fields is D gene, J gene, V gene, CDR3 length, CDR3 protein. The D gene is left open where the match is weak.

>.|TRBJ2-5|TRBV5-4|12
ASSLAAIKETQY
>TRBD1|TRBJ1-2|TRBV28|14
ASSLSDRGPYYGYT
>TRBD1|TRBJ2-5|TRBV6-5|10
ASRGDSKIQY
>.|TRBJ2-7|TRBV10-3|11
AVSPERRDEQY
>TRBD2|TRBJ2-1|TRBV7-2|12
ASSLGLAGVVGF
>.|TRBJ2-5|TRBV10-3|11
VISERSQETQY
>.|TRBJ2-1|TRBV11-3|10
DGSPGSDEQF
>TRBD1|TRBJ2-7|TRBV4-2|14
ASSQDPGTAAYEQY
>TRBD1|TRBJ2-1|TRBV6-1|11
ASSQYRGNGQS
>TRBD1|TRBJ2-2|TRBV5-1|14
ASNLNRQGNTGELF
>TRBD2|TRBJ2-7|TRBV5-1|13
ASSFSRGNSYVQY